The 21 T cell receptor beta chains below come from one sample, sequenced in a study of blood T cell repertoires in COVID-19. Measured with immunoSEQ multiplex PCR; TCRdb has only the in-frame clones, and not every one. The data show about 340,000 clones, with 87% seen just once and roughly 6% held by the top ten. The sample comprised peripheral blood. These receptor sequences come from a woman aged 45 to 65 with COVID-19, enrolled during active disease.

The CDR3 DNA follows: TGTGCCAGTAGTATCGGTGGAGAGACCCAGTACTTC. Protein sequence: CASSIGGETQYF. The chain couples TRBV19 to TRBJ2-5; D remains ambiguous. The germline V gene encodes CDR1 LNHDA and CDR2 SQIVND (reference sequence). V was cut by 3 bases and J by 4 bases, with 6 bases left in between. There are 12 residues in the CDR3.

The CDR3 is CASTTGTGLLGYTF. The CDR3 DNA reads as TGTGCCAGTACCACCGGGACAGGGCTGCTCGGCTACACCTTC. The rearrangement joins TRBV19 to TRBJ1-2, with 9 bases identical to TRBD1. V lost 7 bases and J lost 8; bases outside the gene matches: 11. Germline V lookup: CDR1 LNHDA, CDR2 SQIVND (reference sequence). The CDR3 runs 14 residues.

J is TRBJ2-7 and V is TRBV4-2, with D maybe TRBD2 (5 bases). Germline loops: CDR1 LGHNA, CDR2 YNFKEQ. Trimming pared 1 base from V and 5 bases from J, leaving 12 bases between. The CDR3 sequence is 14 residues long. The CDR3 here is CASSQVRGLNEQYF. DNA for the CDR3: TGTGCCAGCAGCCAAGTTCGAGGGCTCAACGAGCAGTACTTC.

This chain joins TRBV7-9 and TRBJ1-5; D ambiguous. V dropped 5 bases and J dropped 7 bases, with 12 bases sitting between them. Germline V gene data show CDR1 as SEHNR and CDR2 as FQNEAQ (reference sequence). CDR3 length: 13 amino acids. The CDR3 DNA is TGTGCCAGCAGCCCCACGGGAGGCCAGCCCCAGCATTTT. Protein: CASSPTGGQPQHF.

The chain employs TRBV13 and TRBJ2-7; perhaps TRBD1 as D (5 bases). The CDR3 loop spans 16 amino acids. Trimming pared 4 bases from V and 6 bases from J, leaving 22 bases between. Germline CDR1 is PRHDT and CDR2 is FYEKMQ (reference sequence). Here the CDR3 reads CASSSMSLDAGLEQYF. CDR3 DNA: TGTGCCAGCAGCTCTATGTCCCTAGATGCAGGGCTCGAGCAGTACTTC.

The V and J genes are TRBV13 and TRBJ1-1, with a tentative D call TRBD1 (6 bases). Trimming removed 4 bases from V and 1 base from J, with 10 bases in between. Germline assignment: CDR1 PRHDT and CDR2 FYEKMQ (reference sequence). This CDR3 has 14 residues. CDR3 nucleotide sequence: TGTGCCAGCAGCTCCCGGGACACGAACACTGAAGCTTTCTTT. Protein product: CASSSRDTNTEAFF.

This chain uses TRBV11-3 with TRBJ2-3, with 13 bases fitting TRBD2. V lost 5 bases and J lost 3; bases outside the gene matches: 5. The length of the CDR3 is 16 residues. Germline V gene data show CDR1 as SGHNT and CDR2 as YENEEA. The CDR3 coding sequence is TGTGCCAGCAGCACCCGGACTAGCGGGAGAACAGATACGCAGTATTTT. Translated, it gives CASSTRTSGRTDTQYF.

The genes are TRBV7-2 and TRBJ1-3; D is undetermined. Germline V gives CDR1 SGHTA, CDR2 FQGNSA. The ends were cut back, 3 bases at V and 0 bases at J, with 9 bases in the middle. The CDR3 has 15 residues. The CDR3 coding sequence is TGTGCCAGCAGCTTTGAGGGTTCCTCTGGAAACACCATATATTTT. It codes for CASSFEGSSGNTIYF.

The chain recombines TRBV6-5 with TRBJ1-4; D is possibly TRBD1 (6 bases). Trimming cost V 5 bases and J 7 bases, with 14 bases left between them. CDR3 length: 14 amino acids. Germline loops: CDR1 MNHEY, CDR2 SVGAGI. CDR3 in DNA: TGTGCCAGCAGTCGGGACATGGGCCCTGAAAAACTGTTTTTT. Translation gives CASSRDMGPEKLFF.

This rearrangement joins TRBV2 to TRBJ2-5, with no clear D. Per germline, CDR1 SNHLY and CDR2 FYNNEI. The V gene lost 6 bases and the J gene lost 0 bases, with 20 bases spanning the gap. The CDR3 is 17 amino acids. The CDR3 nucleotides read TGTGCCAGCAGCACCCCCGGTGGCGGAATGTACCAAGAGACCCAGTACTTC. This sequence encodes CASSTPGGGMYQETQYF.

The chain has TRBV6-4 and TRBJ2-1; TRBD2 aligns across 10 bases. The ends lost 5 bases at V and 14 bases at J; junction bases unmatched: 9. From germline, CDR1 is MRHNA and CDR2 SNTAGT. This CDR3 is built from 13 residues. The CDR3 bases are TGTGCCAGCAGTCCAGAACCTAGCGGGAGTGAGTTCTTC. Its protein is CASSPEPSGSEFF.

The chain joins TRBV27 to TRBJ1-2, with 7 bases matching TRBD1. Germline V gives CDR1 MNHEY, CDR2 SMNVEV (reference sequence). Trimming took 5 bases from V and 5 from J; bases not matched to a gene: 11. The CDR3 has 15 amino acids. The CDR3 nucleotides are TGTGCCAGCAGTACGCACAGGGGCGCAATGTATGGCTACACCTTC. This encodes CASSTHRGAMYGYTF.

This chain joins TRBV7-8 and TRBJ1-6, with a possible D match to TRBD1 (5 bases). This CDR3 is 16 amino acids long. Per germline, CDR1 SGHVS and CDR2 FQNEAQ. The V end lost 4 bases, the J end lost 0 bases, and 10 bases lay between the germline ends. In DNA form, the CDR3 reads TGTGCCAGCAGCTCAGACAGTGTCTCCTATAATTCACCCCTCCACTTT. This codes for CASSSDSVSYNSPLHF.

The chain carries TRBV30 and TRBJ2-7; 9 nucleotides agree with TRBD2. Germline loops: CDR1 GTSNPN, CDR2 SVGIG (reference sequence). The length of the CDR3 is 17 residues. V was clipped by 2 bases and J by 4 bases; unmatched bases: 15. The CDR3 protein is CAWSSLRIAGEGYEQYF. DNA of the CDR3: TGTGCCTGGAGTTCCCTACGTATAGCGGGAGAGGGGTACGAGCAGTACTTC. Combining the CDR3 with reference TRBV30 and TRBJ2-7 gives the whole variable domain SQTIHQWPATLVQPVGSPLSLECTVEGTSNPNLYWYRQAAGRGLQLLFYSVGIGQISSEVPQNLSASRPQDRQFILSSKKLLLSDSGFYLCAWSSLRIAGEGYEQYFGPGTRLTVT.

The CDR3 nucleotides read TGTGCCAGCAGCTTTGACGGGACTAGCGGGAGGAAACGTACCGGGGAGCTGTTTTTT. This translates into CASSFDGTSGRKRTGELFF. The chain links TRBV7-9 to TRBJ2-2; TRBD2 matches 15 bases. J gave up 5 bases and V 3 bases, and 10 bases lay outside the gene matches. The CDR3 is 19 residues long. Germline V gene sequence: CDR1 SEHNR, CDR2 FQNEAQ (reference sequence).

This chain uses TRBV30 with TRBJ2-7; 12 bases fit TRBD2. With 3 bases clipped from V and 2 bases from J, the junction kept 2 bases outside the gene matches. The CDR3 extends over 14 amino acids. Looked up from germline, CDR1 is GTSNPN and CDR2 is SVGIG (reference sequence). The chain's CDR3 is CAWRTSGRTYEQYF. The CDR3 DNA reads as TGTGCCTGGAGGACTAGCGGGAGAACCTACGAGCAGTACTTC.

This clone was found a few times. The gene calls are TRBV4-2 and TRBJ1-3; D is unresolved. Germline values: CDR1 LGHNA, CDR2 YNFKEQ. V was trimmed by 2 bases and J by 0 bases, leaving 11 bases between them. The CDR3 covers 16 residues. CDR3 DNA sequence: TGTGCCAGCAGCCAACGGAGTGTCGCCTCTGGAAACACCATATATTTT. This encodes CASSQRSVASGNTIYF.

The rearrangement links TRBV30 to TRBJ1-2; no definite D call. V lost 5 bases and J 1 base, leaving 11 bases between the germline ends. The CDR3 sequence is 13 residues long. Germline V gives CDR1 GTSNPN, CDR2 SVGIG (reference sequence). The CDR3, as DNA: TGTGCCTGGCGCCTTCACAGTAACTATGGCTACACCTTC. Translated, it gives CAWRLHSNYGYTF.

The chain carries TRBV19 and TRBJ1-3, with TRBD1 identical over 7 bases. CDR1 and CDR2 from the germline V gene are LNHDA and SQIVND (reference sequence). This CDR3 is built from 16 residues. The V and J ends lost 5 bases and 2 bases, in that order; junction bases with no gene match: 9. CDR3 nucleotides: TGTGCCAGTAGTCTTGGACCGGGACAGACTGGAAACACCATATATTTT. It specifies CASSLGPGQTGNTIYF.

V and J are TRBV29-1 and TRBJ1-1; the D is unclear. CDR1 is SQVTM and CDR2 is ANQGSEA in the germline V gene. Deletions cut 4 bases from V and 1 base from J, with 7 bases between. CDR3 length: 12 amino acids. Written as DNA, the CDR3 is TGCAGCGTTGCCCCCAGGAACACTGAAGCTTTCTTT. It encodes CSVAPRNTEAFF.

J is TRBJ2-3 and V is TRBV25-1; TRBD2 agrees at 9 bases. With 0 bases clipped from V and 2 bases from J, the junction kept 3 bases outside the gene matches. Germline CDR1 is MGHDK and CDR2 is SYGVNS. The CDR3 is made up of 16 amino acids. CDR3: CASSEYKREATDTQYF. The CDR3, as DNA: TGTGCCAGCAGTGAATATAAGCGGGAGGCCACAGATACGCAGTATTTT. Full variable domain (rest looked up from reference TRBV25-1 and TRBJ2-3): EADIYQTPRYLVIGTGKKITLECSQTMGHDKMYWYQQDPGMELHLIHYSYGVNSTEKGDLSSESTVSRIRTEHFPLTLESARPSHTSQYLCASSEYKREATDTQYFGPGTRLTVL.